This TCR beta chain was profiled in a study of spatial heterogeneity in lung cancer. V was clipped by 4 bases and J by 3 bases; unmatched bases: 12. Germline V gives CDR1 KGHDR, CDR2 SFDVKD. This CDR3 spans 19 amino acids. TCRdb ran MiXCR on the 5' RACE reads and lists one entry per CDR3 protein. The sample has approximately 5,000 distinct CDR3 sequences; under 10% are singletons. Regarding the study as a whole: Tracking of tumor mutation counts was seen in expanded intratumoral alpha and beta TCR counts.

This clonotype was seen ten or more times. Its antigen is currently unknown. Time point specified: sample taken at primary tumor resection. The approximately 78 donors had untreated early-stage non-small cell lung cancer. The TCR sequence derives from a female donor with early-stage non-small cell lung cancer. The V and J genes are TRBV24-1 and TRBJ2-4, with TRBD2 matching over 12 bases. This material consisted of lung tumor tissue, taken at surgery. This CDR3 is CATSDKLAGGSPFKNIQYF. DNA of the CDR3: TGTGCCACCAGTGACAAACTAGCGGGAGGTTCCCCATTCAAAAACATTCAGTACTTC.